The 21 T cell receptor beta chains listed next were all sequenced from one sample in a study of blood T cell repertoires in COVID-19. The data were produced by immunoSEQ multiplex PCR, yet TCRdb's version contains in-frame clones alone and is incomplete. The sample records approximately 68,000 clones, approximately 90% being singletons. Source material: peripheral blood. The receptors shown here come from a man aged 65 to 85 with active or convalescent COVID-19.

This chain uses TRBV6-8 with TRBJ2-7, with 7 bases matching TRBD2. The CDR3 length is 14 residues. After removal of 2 bases from V and 3 bases from J, the junction contained 4 bases not matched to a gene. CDR1 is MNHGY and CDR2 is SAAAGT in the germline V gene. The CDR3 is CASSYGREVYEQYF. In nucleotides, the CDR3 is TGTGCCAGCAGTTACGGGAGGGAGGTCTACGAGCAGTACTTC.

The chain's CDR3 is CASSQIARGRNYGYTF. For the CDR3, the DNA is TGCGCCAGCAGCCAAATCGCAAGGGGCAGGAACTATGGCTACACCTTC. V gene TRBV4-1 combines with J gene TRBJ1-2; possibly TRBD1 for D (5 bases). Trimming removed 2 bases from V and 2 bases from J, with 15 bases in between. Germline CDR1 reads MGHRA; CDR2 reads YSYEKL. The CDR3 has 16 amino acids.

The chain recombines TRBV2 with TRBJ2-3, with 7 bases fitting TRBD1. V dropped 5 bases and J dropped 5; count of bases not matched to a gene: 7. CDR3 length: 14 residues. The V gene's germline CDR1 is SNHLY and CDR2 FYNNEI. In nucleotides, the CDR3 is TGTGCCAGCAGTCGGGACAGACAGCTAGATACGCAGTATTTT. Protein: CASSRDRQLDTQYF.

The J gene is TRBJ1-2, the V gene TRBV28; a weak D match, TRBD1 (6 bases). V was trimmed by 7 bases and J by 0 bases, leaving 12 bases between them. Per the germline V gene, CDR1 is MDHEN and CDR2 is SYDVKM. The CDR3 consists of 14 residues. The CDR3 DNA sequence: TGTGCCAGCAAAGGGGGGGGGACTAACTATGGCTACACCTTC. It is translated as CASKGGGTNYGYTF.

The chain has TRBV3-1 (or the pseudogene TRBV3-2) and TRBJ1-1; tentative D call: TRBD1 (5 bases). The length of the CDR3 is 12 residues. V lost 9 bases to trimming and J lost 4 bases, with 12 bases between them. Germline lookup yields CDR1 LGHDT and CDR2 YNNKEL (reference sequence). The CDR3 coding sequence is TGTGCCAGTGCCAGGGTGGGCACTGAAGCTTTCTTT. The encoded protein is CASARVGTEAFF.

CDR3 sequence: CATSGQGGGGGTEAFF. Written as DNA, the CDR3 is TGTGCCACCTCGGGACAGGGCGGCGGTGGTGGCACTGAAGCTTTCTTT. The chain links TRBV24-1 to TRBJ1-1; 9 bases are shared with TRBD1. This CDR3 is built from 16 residues. The V segment lost 9 bases and the J segment 4 bases; nucleotides outside the gene matches: 14. CDR1 and CDR2 from the germline V gene are KGHDR and SFDVKD.

The chain links TRBV28 to TRBJ2-1, with D possibly TRBD2 on 6 matching bases. V was trimmed by 2 bases and J by 4 bases, leaving 15 bases between them. CDR1 MDHEN and CDR2 SYDVKM come from the germline V gene. The CDR3 runs to 16 residues. The DNA of the CDR3 is TGTGCCAGCAGTTTAGCAGTGGCCGGGGGTTACAATGAGCAGTTCTTC. Its protein product is CASSLAVAGGYNEQFF.

The rearrangement joins TRBV19 to TRBJ1-1, with 8 bases fitting TRBD1. Per germline, CDR1 LNHDA and CDR2 SQIVND (reference sequence). This CDR3 is built from 15 residues. V trimming: 5 bases; J trimming: 11 bases; junction bases outside the gene matches: 16. The CDR3 here is CASSLAQTGVDTAFF. The CDR3, as DNA: TGTGCCAGTAGTCTAGCCCAGACAGGGGTGGACACGGCTTTCTTT.

The chain joins TRBV19 to TRBJ2-1; 10 nucleotides agree with TRBD2. The CDR3 consists of 17 residues. Germline V lookup: CDR1 LNHDA, CDR2 SQIVND (reference sequence). V shed 5 bases and J 2 bases; nucleotides not matched to a gene: 9. The chain's CDR3 is CASSLLAGTGPYNEQFF. CDR3 in DNA: TGTGCCAGTAGTTTACTAGCGGGGACGGGCCCCTACAATGAGCAGTTCTTC.

The gene calls are TRBV7-8 and TRBJ2-5, with D perhaps TRBD1 (5 bases). The length of the CDR3 is 14 residues. Per the germline V gene, CDR1 is SGHVS and CDR2 is FQNEAQ. V dropped 6 bases and J dropped 3 bases, with 14 bases sitting between them. The CDR3 nucleotides read TGTGCCAGCAGGTGGGGCCGGACCGAAGAGACCCAGTACTTC. Protein: CASRWGRTEETQYF.

The chain recombines TRBV19 with TRBJ1-3; D possibly corresponds to TRBD1 (6 bases). CDR1 LNHDA and CDR2 SQIVND come from the germline V gene (reference sequence). The germline V and J ends were trimmed by 0 bases and 3 bases, with 12 bases remaining between them. The CDR3 sequence is 16 residues long. The CDR3 DNA is TGTGCCAGTAGTATAGATCGGCCAGGGGATGGAAACACCATATATTTT. This gives the protein CASSIDRPGDGNTIYF. The variable domain in full, completed from reference TRBV19 and TRBJ1-3, reads DGGITQSPKYLFRKEGQNVTLSCEQNLNHDAMYWYRQDPGQGLRLIYYSQIVNDFQKGDIAEGYSVSREKKESFPLTVTSAQKNPTAFYLCASSIDRPGDGNTIYFGEGSWLTVV.

This clone is a singleton in its sample. V gene TRBV20-1 combines with J gene TRBJ1-1; 7 nucleotides agree with TRBD1. J gave up 6 bases and V 6 bases, and 4 bases lay outside the gene matches. Germline V CDR1 and CDR2: DFQATT, SNEGSKA (reference sequence). This CDR3 is 11 amino acids long. CDR3: CSARGQAEAFF. In DNA, the CDR3 is TGCAGTGCCCGCGGACAGGCTGAAGCTTTCTTT.

The chain links TRBV4-1 to TRBJ2-1, with 9 nucleotides matching TRBD2. CDR3 length: 15 residues. The ends lost 4 bases at V and 7 bases at J; junction bases unmatched: 8. Germline CDR1 MGHRA, CDR2 YSYEKL. The CDR3 DNA follows: TGCGCCAGCAGCCCGGGACTAGCTATGAAGAATGAGCAGTTCTTC. It encodes CASSPGLAMKNEQFF.

Only one count was recorded for this clone. In nucleotides, the CDR3 is TGCGCCAGCAGCCTCCGGGAGAACACTGAAGCTTTCTTT. The encoded protein is CASSLRENTEAFF. The chain is built from TRBV5-1 and TRBJ1-1, with D uncertain. Deletions cut 4 bases from V and 1 base from J, with 8 bases between. The CDR3 spans 13 residues. Germline loops: CDR1 SGHRS, CDR2 YFSETQ.

V usage is TRBV19 and J usage is TRBJ2-3; unclear D gene. CDR1 and CDR2 from the germline V gene are LNHDA and SQIVND (reference sequence). The CDR3 has 13 amino acids. The V end was cut by 2 bases, the J end by 3 bases, with 6 bases between. The CDR3 DNA follows: TGTGCCAGTAGTATAAGCGAGACAGATACGCAGTATTTT. Amino acid sequence: CASSISETDTQYF.

The chain couples TRBV6-1 to TRBJ2-2; perhaps TRBD2 as D (6 bases). The germline V and J ends were trimmed by 7 bases and 5 bases, with 11 bases remaining between them. This CDR3 region has 13 residues. In germline, CDR1 is MNHNS, CDR2 SASEGT. CDR3 region: CASIKEGTGELFF. DNA for the CDR3: TGTGCCAGCATAAAGGAGGGAACCGGGGAGCTGTTTTTT.

This CDR3 reads CASTPRGFSTDTQYF. As DNA, the CDR3 is TGTGCCAGCACTCCCCGGGGGTTCAGCACAGATACGCAGTATTTT. The genes are TRBV9 and TRBJ2-3; D perhaps matches TRBD2 (6 bases). With 6 bases removed from V and 0 bases from J, the gap between germline ends came to 14 bases. This CDR3 spans 15 amino acids. Germline CDR1 SGDLS, CDR2 YYNGEE.

The rearrangement links TRBV5-1 to TRBJ2-5; 8 positions match TRBD1. Germline CDR1 reads SGHRS; CDR2 reads YFSETQ. This CDR3 has 16 residues. The V and J ends lost 0 bases and 3 bases, in that order; junction bases with no gene match: 7. The CDR3 DNA follows: TGCGCCAGCAGCTTGGTAGCAGGGGGCGCGAAAGAGACCCAGTACTTC. Translation: CASSLVAGGAKETQYF.

This chain connects TRBV18 to TRBJ2-1, with 10 bases lining up with TRBD1. The germline V gene has CDR1 KGHSH and CDR2 LQKENI. With V trimmed by 4 bases and J by 1 base, 1 base remained unmatched. CDR3 length: 15 amino acids. The CDR3 protein is CASSRDRGSYNEQFF. The DNA of the CDR3 is TGTGCCAGCTCACGGGACAGGGGTTCCTACAATGAGCAGTTCTTC.

V is TRBV30 and J is TRBJ2-1, with D perhaps TRBD1 (5 bases). Germline CDR1 GTSNPN, CDR2 SVGIG (reference sequence). V lost 1 base, J lost 9 bases, and 10 bases lay in between. This CDR3 has 12 amino acids. CDR3 region: CAWSGDQGEQFF. The CDR3 bases are TGTGCCTGGAGTGGGGATCAGGGTGAGCAGTTCTTC. The whole variable domain, remainder taken from reference TRBV30 and TRBJ2-1, is SQTIHQWPATLVQPVGSPLSLECTVEGTSNPNLYWYRQAAGRGLQLLFYSVGIGQISSEVPQNLSASRPQDRQFILSSKKLLLSDSGFYLCAWSGDQGEQFFGPGTRLTVL.

This clone has only a few counts. The J gene is TRBJ1-1, the V gene TRBV6-6; D is perhaps TRBD1 (6 bases). Germline V gene sequence: CDR1 MNHNY, CDR2 SVGAGI (reference sequence). V lost 6 bases and J 0 bases, leaving 17 bases between the germline ends. This CDR3 is 16 amino acids long. CDR3 protein: CASSSTQGLLNTEAFF. DNA of the CDR3: TGTGCCAGCAGCTCCACCCAGGGGCTACTGAACACTGAAGCTTTCTTT.